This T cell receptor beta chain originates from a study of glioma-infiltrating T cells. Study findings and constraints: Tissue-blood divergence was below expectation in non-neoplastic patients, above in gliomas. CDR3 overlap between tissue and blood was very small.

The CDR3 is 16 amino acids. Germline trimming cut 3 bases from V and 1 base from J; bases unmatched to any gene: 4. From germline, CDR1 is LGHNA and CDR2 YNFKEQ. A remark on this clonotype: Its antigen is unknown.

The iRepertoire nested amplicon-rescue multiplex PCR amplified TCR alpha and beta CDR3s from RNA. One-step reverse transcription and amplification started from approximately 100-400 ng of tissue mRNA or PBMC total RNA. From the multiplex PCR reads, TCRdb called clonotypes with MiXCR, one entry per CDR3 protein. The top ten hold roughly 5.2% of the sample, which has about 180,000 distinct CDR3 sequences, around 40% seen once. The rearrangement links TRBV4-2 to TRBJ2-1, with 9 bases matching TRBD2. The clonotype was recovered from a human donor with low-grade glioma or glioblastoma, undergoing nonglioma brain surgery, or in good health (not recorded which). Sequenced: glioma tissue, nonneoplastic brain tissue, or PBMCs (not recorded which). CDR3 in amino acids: CASSQNSGSSYNEQFF. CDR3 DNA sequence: TGTGCCAGCAGCCAGAATAGCGGGAGTTCCTACAATGAGCAGTTCTTC.